What follows describes a single T cell receptor beta chain. V was trimmed by 2 bases and J by 0 bases, leaving 14 bases between them. The CDR3 extends over 17 amino acids. Germline CDR1 is GTSNPN and CDR2 is SVGIG (reference sequence). This sample was included in a study of CD8 T cell repertoires and HIV-1 epitope variants. Study overall: Epitopes were three Gag families plus Nef HW9 and YT9. Autologous T cell-negative cells served as antigen-presenting cells in equal numbers. An uncultured baseline aliquot held 1M T cells.

The data were produced by immunoSEQ multiplex PCR, yet TCRdb's version contains in-frame clones alone and is incomplete. This table has some 87,000 clones, roughly 77% appearing once. Input material: uncultured baseline CD8+ T cells from peripheral blood mononuclear cells (PBMCs). The source of this sequence is a male donor with HIV. The chain links TRBV30 to TRBJ1-6, with a possible D match to TRBD1 (5 bases). The CDR3 loop reads CAWSSVVGASYNSPLHF. The CDR3 bases are TGTGCCTGGAGTAGTGTGGTCGGGGCCTCCTATAATTCACCCCTCCACTTT.